This TCR beta chain emerged from a study of blood T cell repertoires in COVID-19. The method was immunoSEQ multiplex PCR; TCRdb's version includes in-frame clones alone and lacks a portion of them. The table lists about 310,000 clones, around 87% of them singletons. This CDR3 spans 11 amino acids. V was shortened by 4 bases and J by 10 bases, with 8 bases between the two germline ends. The chain combines TRBV12-3 or TRBV12-4 with TRBJ2-1; D unresolved. Sequencing was done on a sample of peripheral blood. The origin of this receptor is a woman aged 40 to 50 with COVID-19, enrolled during active disease. The CDR3 protein is CASSSSREQFF. CDR3 nucleotides: TGTGCCAGCAGTTCATCGAGAGAGCAGTTCTTC.